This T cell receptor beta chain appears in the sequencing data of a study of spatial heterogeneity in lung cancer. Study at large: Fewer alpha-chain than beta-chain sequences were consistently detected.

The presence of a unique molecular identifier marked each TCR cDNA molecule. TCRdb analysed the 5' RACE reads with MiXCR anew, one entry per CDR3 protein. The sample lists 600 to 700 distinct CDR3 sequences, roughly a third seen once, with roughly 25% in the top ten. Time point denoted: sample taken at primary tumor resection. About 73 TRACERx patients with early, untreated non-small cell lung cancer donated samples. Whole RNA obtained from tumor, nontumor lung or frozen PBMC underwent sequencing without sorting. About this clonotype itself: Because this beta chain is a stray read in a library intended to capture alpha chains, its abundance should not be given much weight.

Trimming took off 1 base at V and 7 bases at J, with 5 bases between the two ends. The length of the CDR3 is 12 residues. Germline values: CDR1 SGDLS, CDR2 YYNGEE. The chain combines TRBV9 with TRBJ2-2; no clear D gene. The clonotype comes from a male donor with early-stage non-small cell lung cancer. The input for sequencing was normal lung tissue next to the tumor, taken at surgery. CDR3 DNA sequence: TGTGCCAGCAGCGTATATGACGGGGAGCTGTTTTTT. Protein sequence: CASSVYDGELFF.